Following are 7 T cell receptor beta chains from one sample sequenced in a study of OX40 agonist ivuxolimab in advanced cancers. Measured with immunoSEQ multiplex PCR; TCRdb has only the in-frame clones, and not every one. The table has about 72,000 clones, about nine tenths seen once. Sequencing used CD4+ or CD8+ T cells sorted from blood, obtained in a trial of the OX40 agonist ivuxolimab. Source of these receptors: an adult with an advanced solid tumor such as melanoma, head and neck, liver or kidney cancer.

This CDR3 reads CATSRGGGGGLNNEQFF. As DNA, the CDR3 is TGTGCCACCAGCAGAGGAGGGGGCGGGGGCCTCAACAATGAGCAGTTCTTC. The chain combines TRBV15 with TRBJ2-1; the D call may be TRBD1 or TRBD2 (7 bases each). Germline V gene sequence: CDR1 LNHNV, CDR2 YYDKDF (reference sequence). This CDR3 is built from 17 residues. Trimming pared 1 base from V and 5 bases from J, leaving 18 bases between.

The sample holds one count of this clone. This chain links TRBV5-1 with TRBJ1-1, with D tentatively TRBD1 (6 bases). The CDR3 has 15 amino acids. V was trimmed by 0 bases and J by 4 bases, leaving 13 bases between them. Germline V gives CDR1 SGHRS, CDR2 YFSETQ. DNA for the CDR3: TGCGCCAGCAGCTTGGTAGCAGGGGCGACCACTGAAGCTTTCTTT. Protein product: CASSLVAGATTEAFF.

The J gene is TRBJ2-5, the V gene TRBV19; D not resolved. V was cut by 6 bases and J by 2 bases, with 10 bases left in between. The CDR3 runs 13 residues. Germline CDR1 reads LNHDA; CDR2 reads SQIVND (reference sequence). The CDR3 reads CASSRHFQETQYF. The CDR3 DNA reads as TGTGCCAGTAGCCGACATTTTCAAGAGACCCAGTACTTC.

The rearrangement links TRBV14 to TRBJ2-7; D perhaps matches TRBD2 (5 bases). This CDR3 region has 15 residues. V dropped 4 bases and J dropped 3 bases, with 16 bases sitting between them. The germline V gene has CDR1 SGHDN and CDR2 FVKESK. Here the CDR3 reads CASSRIGVGSYEQYF. CDR3 bases: TGTGCCAGCAGCCGAATCGGGGTGGGGAGCTACGAGCAGTACTTC.

The chain carries TRBV5-6 and TRBJ2-2; TRBD1 matches at 10 bases. Germline lookup yields CDR1 SGHDT and CDR2 YYEEEE. This CDR3 contains 15 residues. V shed 5 bases, J shed 1 base, and the junction held 2 bases outside the gene matches. The CDR3 DNA sequence: TGTGCCAGCAGACGGACAGGGGGGAACACCGGGGAGCTGTTTTTT. Protein product: CASRRTGGNTGELFF.

The rearrangement uses TRBV7-8 and TRBJ1-6, with a tentative D call TRBD1 (5 bases). This CDR3 comprises 16 residues. Trimming took off 3 bases at V and 10 bases at J, with 19 bases between the two ends. Germline CDR1 SGHVS, CDR2 FQNEAQ. DNA of the CDR3: TGTGCCAGCAGCTTGCCCGGGACCCAAAAAGCCTCACCCCTCCACTTT. Its translation is CASSLPGTQKASPLHF.

This clone came up a few times. The chain joins TRBV2 to TRBJ1-5; D not certain. V lost 4 bases, J lost 4 bases, and 8 bases lay in between. Per germline, CDR1 SNHLY and CDR2 FYNNEI. The CDR3 runs 13 residues. As DNA, the CDR3 is TGTGCCAGCAGTGGCATTCGGAATCAGCCCCAGCATTTT. Its protein is CASSGIRNQPQHF.